A single sample is the source of the 6 T cell receptor beta chains below, sequenced in a study of shared T cell receptors in the human thymus. Here immunoSEQ multiplex PCR was the method, and the copy in TCRdb shows in-frame clones only, minus some. The sample records hundreds of thousands of clones, around 87% being singletons. These data were likewise used in another study, on human thymus T cells.

The sequenced sample consisted of thymocytes. The receptors here all came from a boy in the first two years of life with a congenital heart defect.

The chain joins TRBV5-1 to TRBJ2-1, with TRBD2 matching 8 bases. J was trimmed by 6 bases and V by 1 base; bases with no gene match: 6. Germline CDR1 reads SGHRS; CDR2 reads YFSETQ. The CDR3 covers 15 residues. CDR3 in amino acids: CASSLKTGGPNEQFF. CDR3 nucleotides: TGCGCCAGCAGCTTGAAGACGGGAGGGCCCAATGAGCAGTTCTTC.

This chain uses TRBV6-4 with TRBJ1-1, with 10 bases fitting TRBD1. Germline lookup yields CDR1 MRHNA and CDR2 SNTAGT. After removal of 7 bases from V and 1 base from J, the junction contained 9 bases not matched to a gene. The CDR3 contains 16 residues. The CDR3 nucleotides read TGTGCCAGCAACGACCCGGGACAGGGGACGAACACTGAAGCTTTCTTT. It translates to CASNDPGQGTNTEAFF.

This chain connects TRBV28 to TRBJ1-1; D is perhaps TRBD1 (6 bases). Deletions cut 10 bases from V and 10 bases from J, with 22 bases between. The CDR3 covers 13 residues. CDR1 MDHEN and CDR2 SYDVKM come from the germline V gene. As DNA, the CDR3 is TGTGCCACCAAAAGGGGCCCAGGGGACCTAGCTTTCTTT. It yields the protein CATKRGPGDLAFF.

The chain has TRBV5-1 and TRBJ2-6; D unresolved. Germline CDR1 is SGHRS and CDR2 is YFSETQ. V was trimmed by 3 bases and J by 0 bases, leaving 10 bases between them. The CDR3 has 16 amino acids. CDR3 in amino acids: CASSSERSSGANVLTF. In nucleotides, the CDR3 is TGCGCCAGCAGCTCTGAACGGAGCTCTGGGGCCAACGTCCTGACTTTC.

The gene calls are TRBV28 and TRBJ1-2, with D tentatively TRBD1 (6 bases). This CDR3 has 15 amino acids. Trimming pared 3 bases from V and 1 base from J, leaving 12 bases between. Per germline, CDR1 MDHEN and CDR2 SYDVKM. The CDR3 coding sequence is TGTGCCAGCAGTTTTAAGACGGACAGTAACTATGGCTACACCTTC. As protein: CASSFKTDSNYGYTF.

J is TRBJ1-4 and V is TRBV27, with 9 bases lining up with TRBD1. The V gene's germline CDR1 is MNHEY and CDR2 SMNVEV (reference sequence). J was trimmed by 7 bases and V by 4 bases; bases with no gene match: 10. CDR3 size: 16 residues. Written as DNA, the CDR3 is TGTGCCAGCAGTTCCACCTCCGGGACAGGGAGTGAAAAACTGTTTTTT. Protein sequence: CASSSTSGTGSEKLFF.